The 2 T cell receptor beta chains below all came from one sample that was sequenced in a study of blood T cells in healthy people across ages. Through a sample-barcoded 5' primer and a J-beta primer mix, a second PCR was run for roughly 7 to 12 cycles. TCRdb re-analysed the 5' RACE reads in MiXCR, keeping a single row per CDR3 protein. The sample contains 750,000 to 950,000 distinct CDR3 sequences, approximately 24% of which appear only once. These data were also reused for a study on T cells of mothers and their children.

Sequencing was carried out using blood. The source of these receptors is a boy aged 10-17 years in good health.

This clonotype appeared a few times. The chain recombines TRBV20-1 with TRBJ2-3; tentative D call: TRBD2 (6 bases). This CDR3 region has 16 residues. The germline gives CDR1 DFQATT, CDR2 SNEGSKA (reference sequence). Trimming stripped 3 bases from V and 0 bases from J, with 16 bases between. CDR3 sequence reads: CSASTKPGLSTDTQYF. DNA of the CDR3: TGCAGTGCTAGTACCAAACCGGGACTGAGCACAGATACGCAGTATTTT.

This clonotype came up once. J is TRBJ2-5 and V is TRBV9; possible D gene TRBD2, 5 bases. TRBJ2-1 explains the end of the DNA better; the J call may be wrong. The CDR3 covers 13 residues. The germline gives CDR1 SGDLS, CDR2 YYNGEE. This chain's CDR3 is CASSVGGRNEQFF. The CDR3 DNA is TGTGCCAGCAGCGTAGGAGGGCGCAATGAGCAGTTCTTC.